This T cell receptor (beta chain) is drawn from a study of graft-versus-host responses after intestinal transplantation. Study summary: Each transplant was multivisceral, liver-intestinal, or isolated intestinal. Among the recipients, all got anti-thymocyte globulin induction and then tacrolimus and steroids for about 3 years. General study results and limits: GvH clones turned up in recipient marrow; some had shown up first in ileum or blood. Allografts carried high graft-versus-host to host-versus-graft clonal ratios in patients having graft-donor T cell macrochimerism.

Worth noting for this clone: Its antigen remains unidentified.

Germline CDR1 SGHAT, CDR2 FQNNGV. The CDR3 sequence is 15 residues long. The trim removed 6 bases at V and 11 bases at J, leaving 12 bases unmatched. The method was immunoSEQ multiplex PCR; TCRdb's version includes in-frame clones alone and lacks a portion of them. This table holds under 75,000 clones, about nine tenths found once. Graft tissue processing released intraepithelial and lamina propria lymphocytes. The chain employs TRBV11-2 and TRBJ1-4; 10 bases are a match to TRBD1. The starting material was ileum tissue, obtained 350 to 400 days after transplant. The clonotype originates from a human patient who received an intestinal transplant, so some T cells may come from the graft donor. The CDR3 DNA sequence: TGTGCCAGCAGGATGACAGGGGGCGAATTGGAGAAACTGTTTTTT. Encoded protein: CASRMTGGELEKLFF. Together with reference TRBV11-2 and TRBJ1-4, the CDR3 gives the full variable domain: EAGVAQSPRYKIIEKRQSVAFWCNPISGHATLYWYQQILGQGPKLLIQFQNNGVVDDSQLPKDRFSAERLKGVDSTLKIQPAKLEDSAVYLCASRMTGGELEKLFFGSGTQLSVL.